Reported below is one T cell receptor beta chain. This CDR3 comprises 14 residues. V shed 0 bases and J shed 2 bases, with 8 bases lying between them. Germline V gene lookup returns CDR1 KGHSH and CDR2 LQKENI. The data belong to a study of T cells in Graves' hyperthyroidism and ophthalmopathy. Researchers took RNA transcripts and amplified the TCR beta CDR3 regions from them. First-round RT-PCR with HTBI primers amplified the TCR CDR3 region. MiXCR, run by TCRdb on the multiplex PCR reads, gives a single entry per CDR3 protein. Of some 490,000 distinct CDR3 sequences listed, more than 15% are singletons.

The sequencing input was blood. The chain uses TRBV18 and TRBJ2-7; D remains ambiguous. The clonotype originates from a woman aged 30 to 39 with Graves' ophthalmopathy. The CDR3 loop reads CASSPPAFPYEQYF. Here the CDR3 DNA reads TGTGCCAGCTCACCACCGGCCTTTCCCTACGAGCAGTACTTC.